These 7 T cell receptor beta chains came from one sample sequenced in a study of sequential checkpoint blockade in melanoma. Treatment here: randomized to nivolumab then ipilimumab (arm A) or the reverse (arm B). Measured with immunoSEQ multiplex PCR; TCRdb has only the in-frame clones, and not every one. The table includes more than 9,000 clones, 60% to 85% detected once. This specimen was CD8+ T cells sorted from blood (inferred from file names), taken from a patient given nivolumab and ipilimumab in sequence. The receptors shown here come from a human donor with melanoma.

This clone has only one observation. V is TRBV4-3 and J is TRBJ2-1; 7 nucleotides line up with TRBD2. With V trimmed by 1 base and J by 9 bases, 6 bases remained unmatched. The CDR3 is 14 amino acids. In germline, CDR1 is LGHNA, CDR2 YSLEER. The DNA for the CDR3 is TGCGCCAGCAGCCAAGGACTAGCTAAAAGTGAGCAGTTCTTC. It specifies CASSQGLAKSEQFF.

The genes are TRBV27 and TRBJ1-4; D might be TRBD1 (5 bases). V was pared by 5 bases and J by 8 bases, with 18 bases between. CDR3 length: 15 residues. Germline CDR1 reads MNHEY; CDR2 reads SMNVEV (reference sequence). DNA for the CDR3: TGTGCCAGCAGTCCCACCCGGGGGTTGAGGGAAAAACTGTTTTTT. Its translation is CASSPTRGLREKLFF.

The chain combines TRBV28 with TRBJ2-7, with a weak D call TRBD2 (7 bases). V was shortened by 6 bases and J by 6 bases, with 24 bases between the two germline ends. The germline V gene has CDR1 MDHEN and CDR2 SYDVKM. This CDR3 comprises 16 residues. CDR3 residues: CASSQYREGFRGEQYF. The CDR3 DNA reads TGTGCCAGCAGCCAATACAGGGAGGGGTTCCGGGGCGAGCAGTACTTC.

The J gene is TRBJ1-5, the V gene TRBV10-1; the D is unclear. Trimming took off 3 bases at V and 0 bases at J, with 9 bases between the two ends. The length of the CDR3 is 15 residues. Germline V CDR1 and CDR2: WNHNN, SYGVQD (reference sequence). In DNA form, the CDR3 reads TGCGCCAGCAGTGACGGCGGGGATAGCAATCAGCCCCAGCATTTT. Its translation is CASSDGGDSNQPQHF.

This clone was seen once. V and J are TRBV5-6 and TRBJ2-7; 12 bases agree with TRBD2. Looked up from germline, CDR1 is SGHDT and CDR2 is YYEEEE. Trimming cost V 6 bases and J 6 bases; bases outside gene matches: 4. This CDR3 region has 13 residues. As DNA, the CDR3 is TGTGCCAGCACCAGGACTAGCGGGATCGAGCAGTACTTC. This gives the protein CASTRTSGIEQYF.

This clone has only a few counts. The chain links TRBV7-6 to TRBJ1-2; 7 bases agree with TRBD1. The CDR3 runs 13 residues. With V trimmed by 5 bases and J by 2 bases, 2 bases remained unmatched. CDR1 and CDR2 (germline): SGHVS, FNYEAQ. In nucleotides, the CDR3 is TGTGCCAGCAGCGAGACAGGGAACTATGGCTACACCTTC. It is translated as CASSETGNYGYTF.

The J gene is TRBJ2-7, the V gene TRBV6-5; D unclear. Trimming left V 2 bases short and J 4 bases short, with 15 bases between. The CDR3 has 15 amino acids. CDR1 is MNHEY and CDR2 is SVGAGI in the germline V gene. DNA of the CDR3: TGTGCCAGCAGTTACGCCGGTCAACCTCCTTACGAGCAGTACTTC. Its translation is CASSYAGQPPYEQYF.